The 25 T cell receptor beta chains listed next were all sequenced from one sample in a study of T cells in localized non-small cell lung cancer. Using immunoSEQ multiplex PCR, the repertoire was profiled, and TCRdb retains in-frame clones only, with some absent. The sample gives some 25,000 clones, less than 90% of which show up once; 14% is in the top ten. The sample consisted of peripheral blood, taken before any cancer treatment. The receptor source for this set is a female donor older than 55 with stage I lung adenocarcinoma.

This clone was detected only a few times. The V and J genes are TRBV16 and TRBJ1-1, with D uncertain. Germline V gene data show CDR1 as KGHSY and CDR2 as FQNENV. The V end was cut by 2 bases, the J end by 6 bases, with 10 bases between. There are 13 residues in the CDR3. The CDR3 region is CASSQPSGSEAFF. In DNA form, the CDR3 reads TGTGCCAGCAGCCAACCCTCGGGATCTGAAGCTTTCTTT.

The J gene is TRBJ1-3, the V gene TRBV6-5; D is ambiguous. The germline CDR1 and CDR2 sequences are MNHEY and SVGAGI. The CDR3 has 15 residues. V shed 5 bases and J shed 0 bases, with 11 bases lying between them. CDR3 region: CASSPTRSSGNTIYF. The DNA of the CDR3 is TGTGCCAGCAGTCCCACCAGAAGCTCTGGAAACACCATATATTTT.

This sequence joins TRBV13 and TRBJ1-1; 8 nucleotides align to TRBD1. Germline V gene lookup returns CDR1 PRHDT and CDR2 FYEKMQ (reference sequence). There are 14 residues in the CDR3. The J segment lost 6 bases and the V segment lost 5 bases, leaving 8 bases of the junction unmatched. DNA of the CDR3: TGTGCCAGCAGCCCAATGACAGGGGAGCCTGAAGCTTTCTTT. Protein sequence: CASSPMTGEPEAFF.

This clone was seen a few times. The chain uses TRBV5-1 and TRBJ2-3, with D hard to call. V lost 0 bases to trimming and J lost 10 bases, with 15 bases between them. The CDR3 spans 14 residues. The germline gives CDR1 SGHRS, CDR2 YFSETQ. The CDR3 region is CASSLAQAPQAQYF. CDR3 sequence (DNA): TGCGCCAGCAGCTTGGCTCAGGCCCCTCAAGCGCAGTATTTT.

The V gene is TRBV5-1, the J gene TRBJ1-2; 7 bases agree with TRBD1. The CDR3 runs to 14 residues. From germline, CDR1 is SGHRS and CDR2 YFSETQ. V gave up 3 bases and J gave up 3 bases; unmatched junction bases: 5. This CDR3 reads CASSSRQGDYGYTF. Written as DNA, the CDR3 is TGCGCCAGCAGCTCGCGACAGGGCGACTATGGCTACACCTTC.

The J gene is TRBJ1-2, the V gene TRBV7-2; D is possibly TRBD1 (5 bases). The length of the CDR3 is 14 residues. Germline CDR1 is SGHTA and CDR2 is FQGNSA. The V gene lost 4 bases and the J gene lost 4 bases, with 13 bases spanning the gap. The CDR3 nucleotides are TGTGCCAGCAGCTCCCGTGGGGCCGGCTATGGCTACACCTTC. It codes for CASSSRGAGYGYTF.

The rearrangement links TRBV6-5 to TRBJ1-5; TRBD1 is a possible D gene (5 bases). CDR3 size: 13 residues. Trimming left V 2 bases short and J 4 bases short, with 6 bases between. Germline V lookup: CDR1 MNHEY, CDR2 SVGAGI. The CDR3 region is CASSYRGNQPQHF. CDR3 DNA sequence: TGTGCCAGCAGTTACCGGGGGAATCAGCCCCAGCATTTT.

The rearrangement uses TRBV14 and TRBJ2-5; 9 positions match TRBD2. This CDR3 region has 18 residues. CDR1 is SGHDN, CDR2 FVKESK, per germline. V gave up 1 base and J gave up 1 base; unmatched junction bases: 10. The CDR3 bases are TGTGCCAGCAGCCAAGTTGTTCGCGGGGGGGCTTTCCAAGAGACCCAGTACTTC. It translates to CASSQVVRGGAFQETQYF.

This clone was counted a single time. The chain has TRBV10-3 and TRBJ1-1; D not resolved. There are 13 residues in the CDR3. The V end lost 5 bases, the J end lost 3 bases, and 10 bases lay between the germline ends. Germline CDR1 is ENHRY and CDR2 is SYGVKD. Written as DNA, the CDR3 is TGTGCCATCAGTCCCGACGTTTACACTGAAGCTTTCTTT. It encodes CAISPDVYTEAFF.

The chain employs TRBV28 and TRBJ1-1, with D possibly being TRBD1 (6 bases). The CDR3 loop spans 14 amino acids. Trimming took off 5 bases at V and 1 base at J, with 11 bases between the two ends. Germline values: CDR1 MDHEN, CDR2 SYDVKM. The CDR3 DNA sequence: TGTGCCAGCAGTCCCCAGGGGAGGAACACTGAAGCTTTCTTT. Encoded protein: CASSPQGRNTEAFF.

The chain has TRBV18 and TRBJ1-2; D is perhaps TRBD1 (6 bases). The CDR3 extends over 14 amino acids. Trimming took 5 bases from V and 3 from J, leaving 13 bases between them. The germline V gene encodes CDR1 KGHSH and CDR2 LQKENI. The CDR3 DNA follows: TGTGCCAGCTCAGGGGACAACTTATACTATGGCTACACCTTC. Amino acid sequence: CASSGDNLYYGYTF.

The CDR3 nucleotides read TGTGCCATCAGCCACGACAATCAGCCCCAGCATTTT. Translation gives CAISHDNQPQHF. This rearrangement joins TRBV10-3 to TRBJ1-5; unclear D gene. The CDR3 is 12 amino acids. Germline CDR1 ENHRY, CDR2 SYGVKD. Trimming removed 6 bases from V and 3 bases from J, with 6 bases in between.

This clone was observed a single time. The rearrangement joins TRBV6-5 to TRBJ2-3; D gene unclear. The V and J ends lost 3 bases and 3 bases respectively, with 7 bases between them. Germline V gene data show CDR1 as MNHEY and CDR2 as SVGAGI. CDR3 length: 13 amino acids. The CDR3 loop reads CASSYPGTDTQYF. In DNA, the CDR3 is TGTGCCAGCAGTTATCCCGGGACAGATACGCAGTATTTT.

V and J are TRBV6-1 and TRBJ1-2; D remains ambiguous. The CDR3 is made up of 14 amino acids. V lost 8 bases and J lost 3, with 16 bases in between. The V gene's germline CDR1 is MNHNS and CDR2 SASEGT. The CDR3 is CASHGVGSDYGYTF. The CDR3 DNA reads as TGTGCCAGCCACGGGGTAGGGAGTGACTATGGCTACACCTTC.

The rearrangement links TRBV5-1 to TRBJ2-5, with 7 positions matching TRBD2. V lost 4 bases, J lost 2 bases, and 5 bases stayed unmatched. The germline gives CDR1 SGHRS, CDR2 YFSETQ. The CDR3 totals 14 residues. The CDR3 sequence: CASSTGLIQETQYF. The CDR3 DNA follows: TGCGCCAGCAGCACGGGACTAATTCAAGAGACCCAGTACTTC.

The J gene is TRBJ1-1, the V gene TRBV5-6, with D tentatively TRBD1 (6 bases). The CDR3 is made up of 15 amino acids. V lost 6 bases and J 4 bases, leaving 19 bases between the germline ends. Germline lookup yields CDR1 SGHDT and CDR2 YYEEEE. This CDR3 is CASNPDGGRATEAFF. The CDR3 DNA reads TGTGCCAGCAATCCGGATGGGGGGCGGGCCACTGAAGCTTTCTTT.

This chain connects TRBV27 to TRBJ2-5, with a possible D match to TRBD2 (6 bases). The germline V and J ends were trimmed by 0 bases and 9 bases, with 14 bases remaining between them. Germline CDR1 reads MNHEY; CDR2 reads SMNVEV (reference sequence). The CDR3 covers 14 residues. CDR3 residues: CASSLSRGILAQYF. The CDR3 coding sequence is TGTGCCAGCAGTTTATCTCGCGGGATACTGGCCCAGTACTTC.

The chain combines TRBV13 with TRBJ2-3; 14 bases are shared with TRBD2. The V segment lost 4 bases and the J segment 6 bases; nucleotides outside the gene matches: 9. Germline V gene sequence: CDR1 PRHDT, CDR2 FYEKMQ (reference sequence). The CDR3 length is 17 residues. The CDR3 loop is CASSSRLAGGQFDTQYF. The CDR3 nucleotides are TGTGCCAGCAGCTCCAGACTAGCGGGGGGGCAATTCGATACGCAGTATTTT.

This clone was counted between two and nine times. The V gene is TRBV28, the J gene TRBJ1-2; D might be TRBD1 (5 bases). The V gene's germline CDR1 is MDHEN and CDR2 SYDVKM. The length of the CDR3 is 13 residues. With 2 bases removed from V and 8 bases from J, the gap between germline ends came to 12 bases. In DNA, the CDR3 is TGTGCCAGCAGTTTAACCGGGGCTTGGGGCTACACCTTC. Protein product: CASSLTGAWGYTF.

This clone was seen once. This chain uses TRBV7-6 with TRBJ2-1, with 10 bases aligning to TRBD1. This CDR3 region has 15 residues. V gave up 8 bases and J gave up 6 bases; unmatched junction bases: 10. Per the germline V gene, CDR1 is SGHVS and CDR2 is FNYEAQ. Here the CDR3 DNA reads TGTGCCAGCGGTCGACAGGGGGCTTTGGGCAATGAGCAGTTCTTC. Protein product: CASGRQGALGNEQFF.

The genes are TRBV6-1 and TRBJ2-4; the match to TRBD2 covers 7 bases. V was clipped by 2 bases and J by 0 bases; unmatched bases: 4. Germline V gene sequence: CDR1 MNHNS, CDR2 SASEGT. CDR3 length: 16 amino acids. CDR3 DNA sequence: TGTGCCAGCAGTGAATGGTGGGAGGGAGCCAAAAACATTCAGTACTTC. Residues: CASSEWWEGAKNIQYF.

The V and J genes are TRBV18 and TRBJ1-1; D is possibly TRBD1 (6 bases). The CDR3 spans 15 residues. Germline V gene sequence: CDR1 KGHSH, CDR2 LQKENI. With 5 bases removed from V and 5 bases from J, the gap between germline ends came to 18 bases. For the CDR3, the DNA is TGTGCCAGCTCAGAGAGCTGGGGGGGCAAGACTGAAGCTTTCTTT. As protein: CASSESWGGKTEAFF.

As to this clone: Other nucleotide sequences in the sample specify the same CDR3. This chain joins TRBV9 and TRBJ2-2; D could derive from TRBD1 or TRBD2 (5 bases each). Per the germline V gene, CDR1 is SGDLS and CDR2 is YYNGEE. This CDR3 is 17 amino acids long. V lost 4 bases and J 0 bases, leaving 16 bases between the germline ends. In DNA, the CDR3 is TGTGCCAGCAGCCCGTCAGAGGGGCCCCCGAACACCGGGGAGCTGTTTTTT. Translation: CASSPSEGPPNTGELFF.

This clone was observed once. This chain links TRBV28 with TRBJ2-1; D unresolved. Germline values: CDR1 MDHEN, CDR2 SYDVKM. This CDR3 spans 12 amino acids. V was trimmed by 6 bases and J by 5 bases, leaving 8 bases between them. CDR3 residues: CASSPFDNEQFF. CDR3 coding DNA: TGTGCCAGCAGCCCCTTTGACAATGAGCAGTTCTTC.

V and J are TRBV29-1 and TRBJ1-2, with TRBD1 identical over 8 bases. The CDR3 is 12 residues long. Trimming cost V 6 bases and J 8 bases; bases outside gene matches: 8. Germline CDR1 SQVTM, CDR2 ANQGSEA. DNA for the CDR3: TGCAGCGTCACGGGGACAGGAAGCGGCTACACCTTC. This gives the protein CSVTGTGSGYTF.